The 2 T cell receptor beta chains below all came from one sample that was sequenced in a study of blood T cell repertoires in COVID-19. Sequencing used immunoSEQ multiplex PCR; TCRdb keeps in-frame clones, though not all of them. The repertoire holds roughly 150,000 clones, with approximately 86% as singletons. The sequencing input was peripheral blood. These TCRs come from a human donor in a cohort sampled during active COVID-19.

J is TRBJ1-1 and V is TRBV7-9; possible D gene TRBD1, 5 bases. This CDR3 has 16 residues. V dropped 4 bases and J dropped 5 bases, with 20 bases sitting between them. The germline CDR1 and CDR2 sequences are SEHNR and FQNEAQ (reference sequence). CDR3 DNA: TGTGCCAGCAGCTATGGGGCCAAGGTTTCCGGAACTGAAGCTTTCTTT. This codes for CASSYGAKVSGTEAFF.

This rearrangement joins TRBV28 to TRBJ2-7; no clear D. The CDR3 is 13 residues long. The germline V gene has CDR1 MDHEN and CDR2 SYDVKM. Trimming cost V 7 bases and J 4 bases, with 14 bases left between them. In DNA form, the CDR3 reads TGTGCCAGCACCCCACCGGCGCGGTACGAGCAGTACTTC. Translation gives CASTPPARYEQYF. Complete variable domain (other parts from reference TRBV28 and TRBJ2-7): DVKVTQSSRYLVKRTGEKVFLECVQDMDHENMFWYRQDPGLGLRLIYFSYDVKMKEKGDIPEGYSVSREKKERFSLILESASTNQTSMYLCASTPPARYEQYFGPGTRLTVT.